A selection of T cell receptor beta chains follows, all from one sample in a study of T cells in Graves' hyperthyroidism and ophthalmopathy. MiXCR, run by TCRdb on the multiplex PCR reads, gives a single entry per CDR3 protein. The table records 370,000 or so distinct CDR3 sequences, roughly 14% of them present only once. The source material was blood. Receptors originate from a man aged 25 to 40 with Graves' hyperthyroidism that later progressed to Graves' ophthalmopathy. Each CDR3 is given with its conserved first and last residue. The D gene is left open where the match is weak. Clone size appears in some rows only: once, few, many, or a class for an expanded clone.

j_gene,len,v_gene,abundance,d_gene,CDR3aa,CDR3nt
TRBJ2-7,15,TRBV7-9,NA,NA,CASSLRLGDSYEQYF,TGCGCCAGCAGCTTGCGTTTAGGGGATTCCTACGAGCAGTACTTC
TRBJ2-5,16,TRBV12-5,few,TRBD1,CASGMTGWRGQETQYF,TGTGCTAGTGGGATGACAGGGTGGCGAGGACAAGAGACCCAGTACTTC
TRBJ1-4,14,TRBV9,NA,NA,CASSVAGGNEKLFF,TGTGCCAGCAGCGTAGCTGGGGGCAATGAAAAACTGTTTTTT
TRBJ1-2,12,TRBV20-1,NA,NA,CSARASFYGYTF,TGCAGTGCTAGAGCGTCGTTTTATGGCTACACCTTC
TRBJ2-5,13,TRBV6-1,many,NA,CASSEAYQETQYF,TGTGCCAGCAGTGAGGCGTACCAAGAGACCCAGTACTTC
TRBJ1-2,14,TRBV27,few,TRBD1,CASSTGEGYYGYTF,TGTGCCAGCAGTACAGGGGAGGGGTACTATGGCTACACCTTC
TRBJ2-1,15,TRBV7-3,many,NA,CASSPQGGSYNEQFF,TGTGCCAGCAGCCCTCAGGGGGGAAGCTACAATGAGCAGTTCTTC
TRBJ1-4,15,TRBV9,few,NA,CASSPGEGVNEKLFF,TGTGCCAGCAGCCCTGGGGAGGGGGTTAATGAAAAACTGTTTTTT
TRBJ2-1,15,TRBV7-9,many,NA,CASSLVTQRSHEQFF,TGTGCCAGCAGCTTAGTAACCCAGCGGAGTCATGAGCAGTTCTTC
TRBJ1-1,14,TRBV30,many,NA,CAWSAGLKGTEAFF,TGTGCCTGGAGTGCCGGCCTCAAGGGCACTGAAGCTTTCTTT
TRBJ1-4,15,TRBV10-2,few,NA,CASSESPGAGEKLFF,TGCGCCAGCAGTGAGTCGCCAGGGGCTGGTGAAAAACTGTTTTTT
TRBJ1-1,14,TRBV28,many,NA,CASSPRPLNTEAFF,TGTGCCAGCAGTCCCCGACCGTTGAACACTGAAGCTTTCTTT
TRBJ2-1,11,TRBV6-1,few,NA,CASNQGGEQFF,TGTGCCAGCAACCAGGGAGGTGAGCAGTTCTTC
TRBJ1-2,13,TRBV27,few,TRBD1,CASSTSGTGDYTF,TGTGCCAGCAGTACCTCCGGGACAGGGGACTACACCTTC
TRBJ1-2,13,TRBV12-3/TRBV12-4,many,NA,CASSLGGLDGYTF,TGTGCCAGCAGTTTAGGGGGTCTCGATGGCTACACCTTC
TRBJ1-6,15,TRBV27,NA,TRBD1,CATRGTAFYNSPLHF,TGTGCCACAAGAGGGACAGCCTTCTATAATTCACCCCTCCACTTT
TRBJ1-2,13,TRBV19,once,NA,CASIGRTDYGYTF,TGTGCCAGTATTGGAAGGACAGATTATGGCTACACCTTC
TRBJ2-1,17,TRBV7-9,many,NA,CASSPGEALGVYNEQFF,TGTGCCAGCAGCCCAGGGGAGGCTTTGGGGGTCTACAATGAGCAGTTCTTC
TRBJ2-7,13,TRBV20-1,many,TRBD2,CSARLAGLIEQYF,TGCAGTGCTAGACTAGCGGGGTTAATCGAGCAGTACTTC
TRBJ2-2,14,TRBV28,many,NA,CASSLPEGAGELFF,TGTGCCAGCAGTTTGCCCGAGGGGGCCGGGGAGCTGTTTTTT
TRBJ2-3,15,TRBV9,NA,NA,CASSVEGTSTDTQYF,TGTGCCAGCAGCGTAGAGGGGACTAGCACAGATACGCAGTATTTT
TRBJ2-5,13,TRBV29-1,many,NA,CSVAVQQQETQYF,TGCAGCGTTGCGGTGCAACAGCAAGAGACCCAGTACTTC
TRBJ2-3,18,TRBV24-1,many,NA,CATSDSKGPKIPTDTQYF,TGTGCCACCAGTGACTCAAAGGGACCTAAAATCCCCACAGATACGCAGTATTTT
TRBJ1-1,13,TRBV7-2,NA,NA,CASSRTGRTKAFF,TGTGCCAGCAGCCGGACGGGGAGGACTAAAGCTTTCTTT
TRBJ2-3,11,TRBV6-4,many,NA,CASSDKDTQYF,TGTGCCAGCAGTGACAAGGATACGCAGTATTTT
TRBJ1-1,12,TRBV20-1,many,NA,CSATDRNTEAFF,TGCAGTGCAACCGACAGGAACACTGAAGCTTTCTTT
TRBJ1-5,14,TRBV18,NA,NA,CASSEAGGGQPQHF,TGTGCCAGCTCCGAGGCAGGTGGGGGTCAGCCCCAGCATTTT
TRBJ2-7,13,TRBV10-2,few,TRBD1,CASTDRDSYEQYF,TGCGCCAGCACGGACAGGGATTCCTACGAGCAGTACTTC
TRBJ1-2,15,TRBV6-1,NA,TRBD1,CASSTLQGAFYGYTF,TGTGCCAGCAGTACCCTCCAGGGGGCATTCTATGGCTACACCTTC
TRBJ2-3,14,TRBV7-9,many,NA,CASSHSIGGLTQYF,TGTGCCAGCAGTCATTCCATAGGAGGACTTACGCAGTATTTT
TRBJ1-1,10,TRBV7-9,many,NA,CASSLGPAFF,TGTGCCAGCAGCTTAGGTCCGGCTTTCTTT
TRBJ2-3,16,TRBV10-3,few,TRBD2,CAISERRLAGVDEQYF,TGTGCCATCAGTGAAAGGAGACTAGCGGGGGTGGACGAGCAGTATTTT
TRBJ2-7,15,TRBV18,many,TRBD1,CASSSGKQGADEQYF,TGTGCCAGCTCTTCGGGGAAACAGGGGGCCGACGAGCAGTACTTC
TRBJ1-1,14,TRBV10-1,few,TRBD1,CARLRQGNNTEAFF,TGCGCCAGGCTGAGACAGGGAAACAACACTGAAGCTTTCTTT
TRBJ2-3,16,TRBV6-1,many,TRBD2,CASSRLAGPSTDTQYF,TGTGCCAGCAGTCGACTAGCGGGACCTAGCACAGATACGCAGTATTTT
TRBJ2-7,15,TRBV13,NA,NA,CASSSASDYSYEQYF,TGTGCCAGCAGCTCCGCTAGCGATTACTCCTACGAGCAGTACTTC
TRBJ2-7,15,TRBV3-1,many,TRBD2,CASSQSRTSTYEQYF,TGTGCCAGCAGCCAAAGCCGGACTAGCACCTACGAGCAGTACTTC
TRBJ2-3,16,TRBV9,few,NA,CASSHTARDSTDTQYF,TGTGCCAGCAGCCATACCGCCAGGGATAGCACAGATACGCAGTATTTT
TRBJ1-5,18,TRBV7-8,few,NA,CASSLVAGHLYSNQPQHF,TGTGCCAGCAGCTTAGTGGCGGGACACCTTTATAGCAATCAGCCCCAGCATTTT
TRBJ2-3,15,TRBV6-1,NA,TRBD1,CASRHGTENTDTQYF,TGTGCCAGCAGGCACGGGACAGAAAACACAGATACGCAGTATTTT
TRBJ1-2,13,TRBV5-1,many,NA,CASSLEGLAGYTF,TGCGCCAGCAGCTTGGAAGGGTTGGCTGGCTACACCTTC
TRBJ2-1,16,TRBV7-9,many,TRBD1,CASSVTGTGVYNEQFF,TGTGCCAGCAGCGTCACCGGGACAGGGGTTTACAATGAGCAGTTCTTC
TRBJ1-4,17,TRBV28,many,NA,CASSPDLKLGLGEKLFF,TGTGCCAGCAGTCCCGATCTTAAGCTAGGGCTCGGTGAAAAACTGTTTTTT
TRBJ2-5,15,TRBV3-1,NA,NA,CASSQGGRVKETQYF,TGTGCCAGCAGCCAAGGGGGGCGAGTCAAAGAGACCCAGTACTTC
TRBJ2-1,20,TRBV5-1,NA,TRBD1,CASSLVLGTVFSSSYNEQFF,TGCGCCAGCAGCTTGGTTCTCGGGACAGTCTTCTCGAGCTCCTACAATGAGCAGTTCTTC
TRBJ2-7,14,TRBV6-5,few,NA,CASSYGDSSYEQYF,TGTGCCAGCAGTTACGGCGACAGCTCCTACGAGCAGTACTTC
TRBJ2-3,16,TRBV11-3,many,TRBD1,CASSTRQGVLVDTQYF,TGTGCCAGCAGCACCCGACAGGGGGTTTTGGTAGATACGCAGTATTTT
TRBJ2-7,11,TRBV7-9,many,NA,CASSSLSEQYF,TGTGCCAGCAGCTCCCTGAGCGAGCAGTACTTC
TRBJ2-6,15,TRBV5-1,few,NA,CASSLARSGANVLTF,TGCGCCAGCAGCTTGGCTAGGTCTGGGGCCAACGTCCTGACTTTC
TRBJ2-7,16,TRBV20-1,many,NA,CSVSPTDSPGSYEQYF,TGCAGCGTGAGCCCGACGGACAGTCCAGGCTCCTACGAGCAGTACTTC
TRBJ2-7,13,TRBV12-3/TRBV12-4,NA,NA,CASSSARRGEQYF,TGTGCCAGCAGCTCCGCGCGGAGGGGCGAGCAGTACTTC
TRBJ2-7,12,TRBV20-1,NA,NA,CSATRLDHEQYF,TGCAGTGCTACCAGACTAGACCACGAGCAGTACTTC
TRBJ2-3,15,TRBV27,few,NA,CASSLSGIGTDTQYF,TGTGCCAGCAGTTTATCTGGGATTGGCACAGATACGCAGTATTTT